One sample yielded the 31 T cell receptor beta chains listed below, sequenced in a study of blood T cell repertoires in COVID-19. Some clones are missing from TCRdb's copy, which holds only in-frame ones; the method was immunoSEQ multiplex PCR. The sample includes about 170,000 clones, about four fifths of them seen just once. Sequenced input: peripheral blood. The receptors shown here come from a man between 18 and 35 years old with active or convalescent COVID-19.

The rearrangement uses TRBV5-6 and TRBJ2-1, with D possibly TRBD1 on 5 matching bases. CDR1 and CDR2 (germline): SGHDT, YYEEEE. The germline V and J ends were trimmed by 3 bases and 4 bases, with 14 bases remaining between them. This CDR3 is 15 amino acids long. CDR3 loop: CASSSQGVTYNEQFF. The CDR3 DNA sequence: TGTGCCAGCAGCTCTCAAGGGGTGACTTACAATGAGCAGTTCTTC.

The rearrangement joins TRBV5-1 to TRBJ1-1; D might be TRBD1 (6 bases). Per the germline V gene, CDR1 is SGHRS and CDR2 is YFSETQ. V was trimmed by 4 bases and J by 0 bases, leaving 16 bases between them. This CDR3 has 16 amino acids. The CDR3 region is CASSPGQLIMNTEAFF. In DNA form, the CDR3 reads TGCGCCAGCAGCCCTGGACAGCTTATCATGAACACTGAAGCTTTCTTT.

The chain uses TRBV6-5 and TRBJ1-2; D gene ambiguous. Trimming shortened V by 6 bases and J by 8 bases, and 10 bases separated the two germline ends. The CDR3 is made up of 11 amino acids. CDR1 is MNHEY, CDR2 SVGAGI, per germline. CDR3 region: CASSDTWGYTF. Written as DNA, the CDR3 is TGTGCCAGCAGCGATACATGGGGCTACACCTTC.

The chain joins TRBV28 to TRBJ1-1; the match to TRBD1 covers 7 bases. The CDR3 has 17 residues. In germline, CDR1 is MDHEN, CDR2 SYDVKM. After removal of 3 bases from V and 1 base from J, the junction contained 11 bases not matched to a gene. CDR3 region: CASSLVGQEWKNTEAFF. Here the CDR3 DNA reads TGTGCCAGCAGTTTGGTCGGACAGGAGTGGAAGAACACTGAAGCTTTCTTT. Filled out from reference TRBV28 and TRBJ1-1, the complete variable domain reads DVKVTQSSRYLVKRTGEKVFLECVQDMDHENMFWYRQDPGLGLRLIYFSYDVKMKEKGDIPEGYSVSREKKERFSLILESASTNQTSMYLCASSLVGQEWKNTEAFFGQGTRLTVV.

V is TRBV11-2 and J is TRBJ2-3; the match to TRBD2 covers 11 bases. The CDR3 loop spans 15 amino acids. The trim removed 6 bases at V and 12 bases at J, leaving 14 bases unmatched. Germline V gene data show CDR1 as SGHAT and CDR2 as FQNNGV. This CDR3 reads CASRRPGLAVWEQYF. DNA for the CDR3: TGTGCCAGCAGGCGTCCGGGACTAGCGGTTTGGGAACAGTATTTT.

The CDR3 loop reads CASSSWDSPRNTEAFF. As DNA, the CDR3 is TGTGCCAGCAGTTCGTGGGACAGCCCACGGAACACTGAAGCTTTCTTT. The rearrangement joins TRBV28 to TRBJ1-1; TRBD1 matches at 7 bases. Germline V gives CDR1 MDHEN, CDR2 SYDVKM. This CDR3 region has 16 residues. The V segment lost 4 bases and the J segment 1 base; nucleotides outside the gene matches: 9.

Only one count was recorded for this clone. V and J are TRBV9 and TRBJ2-5; TRBD2 matches 10 bases. CDR1 is SGDLS, CDR2 YYNGEE, per germline. The CDR3 extends over 16 amino acids. J lost 5 bases, V lost 3 bases, and 10 bases had no gene match. CDR3 protein: CASSAVAGGPRETQYF. The CDR3 bases are TGTGCCAGCAGCGCAGTAGCGGGAGGACCTCGGGAGACCCAGTACTTC.

This chain uses TRBV4-1 with TRBJ2-1, with 10 bases fitting TRBD1. Germline lookup yields CDR1 MGHRA and CDR2 YSYEKL. The CDR3 contains 17 residues. V was pared by 0 bases and J by 4 bases, with 6 bases of the junction left unmatched. CDR3 nucleotides: TGCGCCAGCAGCCAAGAGCTACCGGGACAGGGGTACAATGAGCAGTTCTTC. Its translation: CASSQELPGQGYNEQFF.

The chain is built from TRBV7-6 and TRBJ2-3; weak D call: TRBD1 (6 bases). This CDR3 is built from 16 residues. Germline values: CDR1 SGHVS, CDR2 FNYEAQ. Trimming left V 5 bases short and J 0 bases short, with 15 bases between. CDR3 in amino acids: CASSIRTETSTDTQYF. CDR3 sequence (DNA): TGTGCCAGCAGCATCAGGACAGAGACAAGCACAGATACGCAGTATTTT. The full variable domain, in which reference TRBV7-6 and TRBJ2-3 provide the parts outside the CDR3, is GAGVSQSPRYKVTKRGQDVALRCDPISGHVSLYWYRQALGQGPEFLTYFNYEAQQDKSGLPNDRFSAERPEGSISTLTIQRTEQRDSAMYRCASSIRTETSTDTQYFGPGTRLTVL.

The chain carries TRBV21-1 and TRBJ1-5. TRBV21-1 is deemed a pseudogene. CDR3 length: 14 residues. The CDR3 DNA follows: TGTGCCAGCAGCAAACCAGAAAGGAGGCAGCCCCAGCATTTT. It specifies CASSKPERRQPQHF.

V and J are TRBV3-1 (or the pseudogene TRBV3-2) and TRBJ2-1, with D unclear. This CDR3 has 11 residues. CDR1 LGHDT and CDR2 YNNKEL come from the germline V gene (reference sequence). The V gene lost 0 bases and the J gene lost 9 bases, with 3 bases spanning the gap. The CDR3 DNA reads as TGTGCCAGCAGCCAAGATAGTGAGCAGTTCTTC. This codes for CASSQDSEQFF.

This chain connects TRBV11-3 to TRBJ1-2; D ambiguous. Trimming pared 0 bases from V and 1 base from J, leaving 15 bases between. The CDR3 length is 17 residues. Germline CDR1 SGHNT, CDR2 YENEEA. The CDR3 spells CASSLDRSLEDNYGYTF. The CDR3 coding sequence is TGTGCCAGCAGCTTAGATAGATCATTAGAAGATAACTATGGCTACACCTTC.

This clone was seen a handful of times. The J gene is TRBJ2-1, the V gene TRBV11-2; D perhaps matches TRBD2 (5 bases). The CDR3 has 13 amino acids. Trimming removed 1 base at V and 10 bases at J, with 11 bases between. Germline V gene data show CDR1 as SGHAT and CDR2 as FQNNGV. As DNA, the CDR3 is TGTGCCAGCAGCTTAGTGGGAAGGGAGGAGCAGTTCTTC. The encoded protein is CASSLVGREEQFF.

The chain carries TRBV6-5 and TRBJ2-1; D is unresolved. Germline V gene sequence: CDR1 MNHEY, CDR2 SVGAGI. Deletions cut 3 bases from V and 8 bases from J, with 14 bases between. CDR3 length: 14 amino acids. The CDR3, as DNA: TGTGCCAGCAGTTATCGTAACCCCCGGGATGAGCAGTTCTTC. It is translated as CASSYRNPRDEQFF.

The chain carries TRBV6-4 and TRBJ2-1; 12 bases agree with TRBD2. Losses at the gene ends were 3 bases for V and 6 bases for J; bases not matched to a gene: 3. Germline CDR1 is MRHNA and CDR2 is SNTAGT. CDR3 length equals 15 residues. The CDR3 DNA reads as TGTGCCAGCAGTGAGGCTAGCGGGGGGGCCAATGAGCAGTTCTTC. Translation: CASSEASGGANEQFF.

This chain uses TRBV4-1 with TRBJ2-7, with D uncertain. CDR3 length: 14 residues. Germline CDR1 MGHRA, CDR2 YSYEKL. Trimming shortened V by 2 bases and J by 4 bases, and 12 bases separated the two germline ends. The chain's CDR3 is CASSQSLSSYEQYF. The CDR3 nucleotides are TGCGCCAGCAGCCAATCGCTGAGCTCGTACGAGCAGTACTTC.

The chain has TRBV14 and TRBJ2-1; D is uncertain. V lost 4 bases and J 4 bases, leaving 14 bases between the germline ends. The V gene's germline CDR1 is SGHDN and CDR2 FVKESK. The CDR3 runs 15 residues. The DNA of the CDR3 is TGTGCCAGCAGCCTCGGCCTAGTGAGTTACAATGAGCAGTTCTTC. Encoded protein: CASSLGLVSYNEQFF.

The chain employs TRBV4-2 and TRBJ2-7; tentatively, D is TRBD2 (5 bases). Between the trimmed V and J ends, which lost 0 bases and 5 bases, there was a span of 14 bases. Germline-derived CDR1 and CDR2 are LGHNA and YNFKEQ. This CDR3 has 15 residues. In nucleotides, the CDR3 is TGTGCCAGCAGCCAAGAGTGGAGGATAAGCGACGAGCAGTACTTC. The encoded protein is CASSQEWRISDEQYF.

The V and J genes are TRBV5-1 and TRBJ2-1; the match to TRBD2 covers 12 bases. Germline values: CDR1 SGHRS, CDR2 YFSETQ. The V gene end was trimmed by 4 bases and the J gene end by 6 bases; junction bases not matched to a gene: 11. This CDR3 contains 17 residues. CDR3 nucleotides: TGCGCCAGCAGCCCCTACAGGACTAGCGGGGTTCCCAATGAGCAGTTCTTC. Translating it yields CASSPYRTSGVPNEQFF.

The J gene is TRBJ1-2, the V gene TRBV4-1, with 7 bases identical to TRBD1. The CDR3 covers 14 residues. The ends lost 1 base at V and 6 bases at J; junction bases unmatched: 5. Germline CDR1 MGHRA, CDR2 YSYEKL. The CDR3 here is CASSQGIRGDGYTF. The CDR3 DNA reads as TGCGCCAGCAGCCAAGGGATCAGGGGGGATGGCTACACCTTC.

V usage is TRBV6-5 and J usage is TRBJ2-5; 11 bases match TRBD2. V lost 6 bases and J lost 4; bases outside the gene matches: 4. The CDR3 runs 14 residues. In germline, CDR1 is MNHEY, CDR2 SVGAGI. The CDR3: CASRDGLAGETQYF. The CDR3, as DNA: TGTGCCAGCAGAGACGGACTAGCGGGAGAGACCCAGTACTTC.

The J gene is TRBJ2-7, the V gene TRBV20-1; the D is unclear. Germline CDR1 is DFQATT and CDR2 is SNEGSKA (reference sequence). The CDR3 is 11 amino acids. With 0 bases removed from V and 3 bases from J, the gap between germline ends came to 3 bases. The CDR3 nucleotides are TGCAGTGCTAGAGATTACTACGAGCAGTACTTC. This sequence encodes CSARDYYEQYF.

The CDR3 DNA is TGTGCCAGTAGATTTCGGGACATCTATCAGCCCCAGCATTTT. It yields the protein CASRFRDIYQPQHF. V and J are TRBV19 and TRBJ1-5; D is perhaps TRBD1 (6 bases). Germline-derived CDR1 and CDR2 are LNHDA and SQIVND (reference sequence). The CDR3 consists of 14 residues. Trimming took off 6 bases at V and 5 bases at J, with 14 bases between the two ends.

The genes are TRBV7-2 and TRBJ2-1, with 8 bases aligning to TRBD2. V was clipped by 3 bases and J by 5 bases; unmatched bases: 6. The CDR3 sequence is 15 residues long. CDR1 SGHTA and CDR2 FQGNSA come from the germline V gene. This CDR3 reads CASSFLPGRDNEQFF. The CDR3 nucleotides read TGTGCCAGCAGCTTCTTGCCCGGGAGGGACAATGAGCAGTTCTTC.

The J gene is TRBJ2-7, the V gene TRBV13; D is possibly TRBD2 (5 bases). Germline V gene sequence: CDR1 PRHDT, CDR2 FYEKMQ (reference sequence). V was cut by 4 bases and J by 6 bases, with 16 bases left in between. The CDR3 contains 14 residues. CDR3 coding DNA: TGTGCCAGCAGCTCGGGTTTGGAGGTGGGCGAGCAGTACTTC. Translated: CASSSGLEVGEQYF.

This chain links TRBV18 with TRBJ1-4; the D is unclear. CDR3 length equals 12 residues. Looked up from germline, CDR1 is KGHSH and CDR2 is LQKENI. V gave up 3 bases and J gave up 4 bases, with 3 bases separating them. DNA for the CDR3: TGTGCCAGCTCACCCAGTAATGAAAAACTGTTTTTT. This translates into CASSPSNEKLFF.

This chain connects TRBV14 to TRBJ2-7, with 9 bases that match TRBD1. The CDR3 has 15 residues. Trimming cost V 2 bases and J 4 bases; bases outside gene matches: 6. Germline V gene lookup returns CDR1 SGHDN and CDR2 FVKESK. The CDR3, as DNA: TGTGCCAGCAGCCAACCGGGACAGGGACAATACGAGCAGTACTTC. Encoded protein: CASSQPGQGQYEQYF. The entire variable domain, with the rest obtained from reference TRBV14 and TRBJ2-7, is as follows: EAGVTQFPSHSVIEKGQTVTLRCDPISGHDNLYWYRRVMGKEIKFLLHFVKESKQDESGMPNNRFLAERTGGTYSTLKVQPAELEDSGVYFCASSQPGQGQYEQYFGPGTRLTVT.

J is TRBJ2-7 and V is TRBV19; 11 nucleotides agree with TRBD1. The V and J ends lost 6 bases and 2 bases, in that order; junction bases with no gene match: 3. Germline V gene sequence: CDR1 LNHDA, CDR2 SQIVND (reference sequence). There are 14 residues in the CDR3. The DNA of the CDR3 is TGTGCCAGTAGGGGGGACAGGGGGGCCTACGAGCAGTACTTC. It specifies CASRGDRGAYEQYF.

The genes are TRBV4-1 and TRBJ1-6; 10 bases match TRBD1. V dropped 7 bases and J dropped 0; count of bases not matched to a gene: 6. The CDR3 extends over 17 amino acids. CDR1 and CDR2 from the germline V gene are MGHRA and YSYEKL. CDR3 sequence: CASTETGGFSYNSPLHF. CDR3 coding DNA: TGCGCCAGCACGGAGACAGGGGGCTTCTCCTATAATTCACCCCTCCACTTT.

The gene calls are TRBV12-5 and TRBJ1-2, with D perhaps TRBD1 (6 bases). The CDR3 loop spans 18 amino acids. The germline CDR1 and CDR2 sequences are LGHNT and FRNRAP. V lost 3 bases and J lost 5, with 25 bases in between. The CDR3 loop is CASGFEPPWAGDKYGYTF. In DNA, the CDR3 is TGTGCTAGTGGTTTTGAGCCCCCTTGGGCAGGGGATAAATATGGCTACACCTTC.

This chain joins TRBV7-9 and TRBJ2-2, with a weak D call TRBD1 (5 bases). CDR3 length: 14 residues. V lost 3 bases and J 6 bases, leaving 11 bases between the germline ends. Germline CDR1 and CDR2: SEHNR and FQNEAQ (reference sequence). CDR3 sequence: CASSFARVPGELFF. DNA of the CDR3: TGTGCCAGCAGCTTCGCCAGGGTGCCCGGGGAGCTGTTTTTT.